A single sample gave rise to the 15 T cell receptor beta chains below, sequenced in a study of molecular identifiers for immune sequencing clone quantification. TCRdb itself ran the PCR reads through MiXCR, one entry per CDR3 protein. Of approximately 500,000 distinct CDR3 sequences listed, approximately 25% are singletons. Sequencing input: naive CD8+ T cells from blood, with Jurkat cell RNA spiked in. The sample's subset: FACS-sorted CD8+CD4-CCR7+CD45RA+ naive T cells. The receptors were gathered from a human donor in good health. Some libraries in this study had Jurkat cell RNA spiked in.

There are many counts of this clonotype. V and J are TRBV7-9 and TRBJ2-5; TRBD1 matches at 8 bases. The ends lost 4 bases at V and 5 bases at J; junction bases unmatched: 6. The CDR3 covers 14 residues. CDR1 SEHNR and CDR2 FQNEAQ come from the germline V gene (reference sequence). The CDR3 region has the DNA TGTGCCAGCAGCTCATACAGGGGGATTGAGACCCAGTACTTC. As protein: CASSSYRGIETQYF.

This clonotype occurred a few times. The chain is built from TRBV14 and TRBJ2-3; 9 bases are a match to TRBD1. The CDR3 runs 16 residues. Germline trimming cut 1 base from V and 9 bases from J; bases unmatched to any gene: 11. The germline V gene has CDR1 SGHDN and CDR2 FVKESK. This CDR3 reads CASSQVYGQGPLTQYF. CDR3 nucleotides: TGTGCCAGCAGCCAAGTTTACGGACAGGGGCCTTTAACGCAGTATTTT.

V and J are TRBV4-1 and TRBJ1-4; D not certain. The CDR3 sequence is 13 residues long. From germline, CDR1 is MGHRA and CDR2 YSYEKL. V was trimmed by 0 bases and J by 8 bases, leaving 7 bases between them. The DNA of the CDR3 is TGCGCCAGCAGCCAAGAGGCGCAAGAAAAACTGTTTTTT. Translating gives CASSQEAQEKLFF.

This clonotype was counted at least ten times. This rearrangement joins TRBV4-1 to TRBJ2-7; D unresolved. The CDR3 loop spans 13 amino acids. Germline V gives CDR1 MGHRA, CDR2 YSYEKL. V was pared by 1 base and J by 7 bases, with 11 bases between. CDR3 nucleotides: TGCGCCAGCAGCCAAGTAGGCCGCGGAGAGCAGTACTTC. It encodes CASSQVGRGEQYF.

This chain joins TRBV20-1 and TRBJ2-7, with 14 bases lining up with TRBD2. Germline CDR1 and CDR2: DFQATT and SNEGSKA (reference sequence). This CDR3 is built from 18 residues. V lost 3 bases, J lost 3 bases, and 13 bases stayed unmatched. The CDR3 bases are TGCAGTGCTAGCACCGGGACTAGCGGGAGTAATATCGGCTACGAGCAGTACTTC. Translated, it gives CSASTGTSGSNIGYEQYF.

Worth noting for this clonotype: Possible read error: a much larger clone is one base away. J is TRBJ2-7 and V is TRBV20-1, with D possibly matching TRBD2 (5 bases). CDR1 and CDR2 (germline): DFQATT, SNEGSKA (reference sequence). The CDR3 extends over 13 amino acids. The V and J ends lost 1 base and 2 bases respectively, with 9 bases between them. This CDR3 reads CSARGPGTYEQYF. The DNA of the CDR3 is TGCAGTGCTAGAGGCCCGGGGACCTACGAGCAGTACTTC.

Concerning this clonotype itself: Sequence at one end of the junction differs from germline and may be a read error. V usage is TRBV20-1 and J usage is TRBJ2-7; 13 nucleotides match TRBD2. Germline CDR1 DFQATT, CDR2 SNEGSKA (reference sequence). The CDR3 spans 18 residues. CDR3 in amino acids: CSARPILAGGPFTYEQCF. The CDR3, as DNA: TGCAGTGCTAGACCCATACTAGCGGGAGGGCCCTTTACCTACGAGCAGTGCTTC.

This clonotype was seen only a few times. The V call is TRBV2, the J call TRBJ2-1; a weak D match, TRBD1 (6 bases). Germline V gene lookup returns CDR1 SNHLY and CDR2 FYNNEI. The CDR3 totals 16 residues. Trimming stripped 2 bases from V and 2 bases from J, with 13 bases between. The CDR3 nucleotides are TGTGCCAGCAGTGAATATTGGCAGGGGCCCTACAATGAGCAGTTCTTC. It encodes CASSEYWQGPYNEQFF.

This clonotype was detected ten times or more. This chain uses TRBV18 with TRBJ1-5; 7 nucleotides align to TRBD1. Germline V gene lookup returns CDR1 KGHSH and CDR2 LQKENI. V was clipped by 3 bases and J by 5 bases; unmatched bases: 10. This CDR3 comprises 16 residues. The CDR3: CASSPLMPRGDQPQHF. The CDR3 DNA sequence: TGTGCCAGCTCACCCCTAATGCCCAGGGGGGATCAGCCCCAGCATTTT.

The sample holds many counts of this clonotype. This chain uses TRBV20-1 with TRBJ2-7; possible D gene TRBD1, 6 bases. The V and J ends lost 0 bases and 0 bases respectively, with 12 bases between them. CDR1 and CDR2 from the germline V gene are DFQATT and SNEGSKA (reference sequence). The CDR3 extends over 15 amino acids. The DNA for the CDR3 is TGCAGTGCTAGAGATCCACAGGGAAGCTCCTACGAGCAGTACTTC. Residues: CSARDPQGSSYEQYF.

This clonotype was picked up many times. The DNA for the CDR3 is TGTGCTAGTGGTTTGTCCGGGGCTGAAGCTTTCTTT. Translating it yields CASGLSGAEAFF. The V and J genes are TRBV12-5 and TRBJ1-1, with D uncertain. In germline, CDR1 is LGHNT, CDR2 FRNRAP. The CDR3 loop spans 12 amino acids. Between the trimmed V and J ends, which lost 2 bases and 6 bases, there was a span of 7 bases.

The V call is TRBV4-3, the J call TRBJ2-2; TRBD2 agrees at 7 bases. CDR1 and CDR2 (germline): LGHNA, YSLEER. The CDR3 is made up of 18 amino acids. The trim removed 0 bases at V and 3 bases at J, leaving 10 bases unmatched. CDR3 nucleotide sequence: TGCGCCAGCAGCCAAGATCGGATGGTAGCGGGTTACACCGGGGAGCTGTTTTTT. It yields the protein CASSQDRMVAGYTGELFF.

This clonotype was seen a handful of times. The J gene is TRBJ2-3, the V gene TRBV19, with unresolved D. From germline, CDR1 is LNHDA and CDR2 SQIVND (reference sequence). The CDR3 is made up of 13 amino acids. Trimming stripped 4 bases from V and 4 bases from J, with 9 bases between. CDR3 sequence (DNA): TGTGCCAGTAGTACCTGGTTAGCAGATACGCAGTATTTT. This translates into CASSTWLADTQYF.

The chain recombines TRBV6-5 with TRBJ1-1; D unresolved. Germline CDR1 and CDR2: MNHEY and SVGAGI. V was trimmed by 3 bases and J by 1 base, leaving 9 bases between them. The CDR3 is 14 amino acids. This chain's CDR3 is CASSYSPRNTEAFF. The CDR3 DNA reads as TGTGCCAGCAGTTATTCCCCGCGGAACACTGAAGCTTTCTTT.

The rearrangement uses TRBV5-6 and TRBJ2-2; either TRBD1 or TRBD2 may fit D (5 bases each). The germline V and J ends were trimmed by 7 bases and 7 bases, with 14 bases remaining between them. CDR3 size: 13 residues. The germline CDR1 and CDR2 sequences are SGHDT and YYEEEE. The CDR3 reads CASPAGADGELFF. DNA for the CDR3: TGTGCCAGCCCCGCCGGGGCGGACGGGGAGCTGTTTTTT.